Listed here are 23 T cell receptor beta chains from one sample, sequenced in a study of CD8+CD57+ T cells in acquired aplastic anemia (dated by TCRdb to the late 2010s). For sequencing, an Illumina HiSeq 2000 was employed. Genomic DNA was used as template for profiling of TCR beta VDJ combinations and CDR3 sequences. The public reads were quality trimmed at Q25 with fastp and then assembled into clones with MiXCR by TCRdb, keeping productive beta chains. For every CDR3 protein sequence, its rows merge into one entry that carries the most common genes and DNA. This sample gives fewer than 100,000 distinct CDR3 sequences in total; over 35% of them show up just once. The ten top clones hold approximately 62% of the sample. Sample: sorted CD4+, CD8+, or CD8+CD57+ T cells (not recorded which) from PBMCs. Source of these receptors: a human donor in good health, serving as a control.

This clonotype occurred a few times. The chain is built from TRBV11-1 and TRBJ1-5; perhaps TRBD1 as D (6 bases). From germline, CDR1 is SGHAT and CDR2 FQDESV (reference sequence). The CDR3 loop spans 18 amino acids. Trimming removed 1 base from V and 7 bases from J, with 23 bases in between. The CDR3 region has the DNA TGTGCCAGCAGCTTAGTGGGCAGGGGTGGCTTATTTGGACAGCCCCAGCATTTT. The encoded protein is CASSLVGRGGLFGQPQHF. The whole variable domain, remainder taken from reference TRBV11-1 and TRBJ1-5, is EAEVAQSPRYKITEKSQAVAFWCDPISGHATLYWYRQILGQGPELLVQFQDESVVDDSQLPKDRFSAERLKGVDSTLKIQPAELGDSAMYLCASSLVGRGGLFGQPQHFGDGTRLSIL.

There are a few counts of this clonotype. This rearrangement joins TRBV25-1 to TRBJ1-1; unclear D gene. Per germline, CDR1 MGHDK and CDR2 SYGVNS. V lost 4 bases and J lost 0, with 9 bases in between. The CDR3 runs to 14 residues. The CDR3 region has the DNA TGTGCCAGCAGTGTTCCCGGTCTGAACACTGAAGCTTTCTTT. Its translation is CASSVPGLNTEAFF.

This chain connects TRBV7-6 to TRBJ1-1, with D unclear. V shed 5 bases and J shed 4 bases, with 5 bases lying between them. Germline loops: CDR1 SGHVS, CDR2 FNYEAQ. This CDR3 is built from 11 residues. CDR3 loop: CASSKSTEAFF. The CDR3 DNA sequence: TGTGCCAGCAGCAAGAGCACTGAAGCTTTCTTT. Based on the CDR3 plus reference TRBV7-6 and TRBJ1-1, the full variable domain is GAGVSQSPRYKVTKRGQDVALRCDPISGHVSLYWYRQALGQGPEFLTYFNYEAQQDKSGLPNDRFSAERPEGSISTLTIQRTEQRDSAMYRCASSKSTEAFFGQGTRLTVV.

This clonotype was seen at least ten times. The CDR3 region is CASSYRVRSSYEQYF. CDR3 sequence (DNA): TGTGCCAGCAGTTACCGAGTAAGGTCCTCCTACGAGCAGTACTTC. The genes are TRBV6-5 and TRBJ2-7; D not certain. This CDR3 spans 15 amino acids. The V gene lost 2 bases and the J gene lost 0 bases, with 11 bases spanning the gap. Per the germline V gene, CDR1 is MNHEY and CDR2 is SVGAGI.

This clonotype appeared many times. V is TRBV11-2 and J is TRBJ2-7; maybe TRBD2 (5 bases). V shed 0 bases and J shed 3 bases, with 12 bases lying between them. The germline V gene has CDR1 SGHAT and CDR2 FQNNGV. This CDR3 is 15 amino acids long. The CDR3 loop is CASSLEAGRDYEQYF. For the CDR3, the DNA is TGTGCCAGCAGCTTAGAGGCCGGACGGGACTACGAGCAGTACTTC. The full variable domain, completed using reference TRBV11-2 and TRBJ2-7, is EAGVAQSPRYKIIEKRQSVAFWCNPISGHATLYWYQQILGQGPKLLIQFQNNGVVDDSQLPKDRFSAERLKGVDSTLKIQPAKLEDSAVYLCASSLEAGRDYEQYFGPGTRLTVT.

This clonotype was observed once. One end of the junction is discordant with germline, which a read error may explain. The V and J genes are TRBV24-1 and TRBJ2-2, with D perhaps TRBD1 (6 bases). Germline values: CDR1 KGHDR, CDR2 SFDVKD. This CDR3 comprises 14 residues. The CDR3 DNA sequence: TGTGCCACCAGTGATGCACAGGGAACCGGGGAGCCGTTTTTT. Protein sequence: CATSDAQGTGEPFF.

The chain is built from TRBV27 and TRBJ1-1, with D possibly being TRBD1 (6 bases). V dropped 6 bases and J dropped 2 bases, with 19 bases sitting between them. This CDR3 has 16 residues. Germline CDR1 reads MNHEY; CDR2 reads SMNVEV (reference sequence). The CDR3 bases are TGTGCCAGCAGGGGGGTACGGGGGGCCCCCAACACTGAAGCTTTCTTT. Translated, it gives CASRGVRGAPNTEAFF.

The chain is built from TRBV14 and TRBJ1-1; D is unresolved. CDR1 SGHDN and CDR2 FVKESK come from the germline V gene. This CDR3 region has 12 residues. V lost 5 bases, J lost 2 bases, and 6 bases lay in between. The CDR3 loop reads CASSNTNTEAFF. The CDR3 region has the DNA TGTGCCAGCAGCAACACTAACACTGAAGCTTTCTTT.

About this clonotype itself: Just one base apart from a much larger clone, this may be a read error. V is TRBV20-1 and J is TRBJ1-3; D not certain. Germline CDR1 reads DFQATT; CDR2 reads SNEGSKA (reference sequence). The CDR3 contains 15 residues. CDR3 DNA sequence: TGCAGTGCTAGAGGTGTGGGGAGCTCTGGAAACACCATACATTTT. Translated: CSARGVGSSGNTIHF.

Many counts were recorded for this clonotype. The V call is TRBV29-1, the J call TRBJ2-5, with D possibly TRBD2 on 6 matching bases. V was shortened by 0 bases and J by 3 bases, with 17 bases between the two germline ends. The CDR3 has 16 residues. CDR1 SQVTM and CDR2 ANQGSEA come from the germline V gene. CDR3: CSVEDLETRGKETQYF. CDR3 nucleotide sequence: TGCAGCGTTGAAGATCTAGAGACTAGGGGAAAAGAGACCCAGTACTTC.

With regard to this clonotype: Possible read error: a much larger clone is one base away. The rearrangement joins TRBV9 to TRBJ2-1, with TRBD1 matching over 8 bases. Germline CDR1 reads SGDLS; CDR2 reads YYNGEE. This CDR3 has 13 amino acids. J was trimmed by 12 bases and V by 3 bases; bases with no gene match: 8. The CDR3 sequence is CASSDRGQGGQFF. The CDR3 DNA reads as TGTGCCAGCAGCGATCGCGGACAGGGTGGGCAGTTCTTC.

This clonotype was detected ten times or more. The V and J genes are TRBV14 and TRBJ2-7; 9 nucleotides align to TRBD1. The V gene's germline CDR1 is SGHDN and CDR2 FVKESK. This CDR3 is built from 14 residues. With V trimmed by 5 bases and J by 3 bases, 5 bases remained unmatched. This chain's CDR3 is CASSTGTGFYEQYF. For the CDR3, the DNA is TGTGCCAGCAGCACCGGGACAGGGTTCTACGAGCAGTACTTC.

This clonotype was seen more than once but under ten times. This chain connects TRBV29-1 to TRBJ2-2; D unclear. This CDR3 has 11 residues. The germline gives CDR1 SQVTM, CDR2 ANQGSEA. V lost 7 bases, J lost 1 base, and 4 bases lay in between. The CDR3 DNA reads TGCAGCGCCGGGAACACCGGGGAGCTGTTTTTT. It encodes CSAGNTGELFF.

This sequence joins TRBV10-1 and TRBJ2-5, with 9 bases that match TRBD2. The J segment lost 4 bases and the V segment lost 2 bases, leaving 5 bases of the junction unmatched. The CDR3 sequence is 15 residues long. Germline V gene data show CDR1 as WNHNN and CDR2 as SYGVQD (reference sequence). The CDR3 DNA reads TGCGCCAGCAGTGAGACGCGGGGGGGTCTAGAGACCCAGTACTTC. It is translated as CASSETRGGLETQYF.

This clonotype was detected many times. The chain uses TRBV7-6 and TRBJ1-1, with 7 positions matching TRBD1. V trimming: 5 bases; J trimming: 4 bases; junction bases outside the gene matches: 7. Per the germline V gene, CDR1 is SGHVS and CDR2 is FNYEAQ. The CDR3 is made up of 14 amino acids. The CDR3: CASSRGGGGTEAFF. CDR3 in DNA: TGTGCCAGCAGCCGAGGGGGCGGGGGCACTGAAGCTTTCTTT.

As for this clonotype: This may arise from a read error, as a much more abundant clone is one base away. Likely a read error: the CDR3 ends without its conserved phenylalanine or tryptophan. The CDR3 nucleotides read TGTGCCAGCAGCCGGACCCCTTCAACCGGGGAGCTGTTTCTT. Translation: CASSRTPSTGELFL. The chain recombines TRBV7-7 with TRBJ2-2; D remains unclear. V was cut by 5 bases and J by 5 bases, with 12 bases left in between. CDR3 length: 14 amino acids. Germline V gene sequence: CDR1 SSHAT, CDR2 FNYEAQ (reference sequence).

The chain recombines TRBV2 with TRBJ1-1, with 7 bases fitting TRBD1. Germline CDR1 SNHLY, CDR2 FYNNEI. CDR3 length: 15 residues. The ends lost 5 bases at V and 4 bases at J; junction bases unmatched: 10. The chain's CDR3 is CASSPEPGGGTEAFF. The CDR3 bases are TGTGCCAGCAGTCCCGAGCCAGGGGGGGGCACTGAAGCTTTCTTT.

This clonotype has only a few counts. The CDR3 nucleotides are TGTGCCACCAGCATAGGGGGACAGGGCTACGAGCAGTACTTC. Translating it yields CATSIGGQGYEQYF. The J gene is TRBJ2-7, the V gene TRBV15; 9 bases align to TRBD1. This CDR3 region has 14 residues. Trimming at V came to 4 bases and at J to 3 bases, leaving 4 bases not matched to a gene. Germline CDR1 LNHNV, CDR2 YYDKDF (reference sequence).

The CDR3 spells CATMDTSSTDTQYF. In DNA, the CDR3 is TGTGCCACCATGGACACGTCTAGCACAGATACGCAGTATTTT. The chain links TRBV24-1 to TRBJ2-3, with D perhaps TRBD1 (5 bases). CDR3 size: 14 residues. Trimming stripped 8 bases from V and 0 bases from J, with 11 bases between. From germline, CDR1 is KGHDR and CDR2 SFDVKD.

This clonotype has a count of ten or more. V and J are TRBV7-2 and TRBJ2-1, with D unresolved. Germline V lookup: CDR1 SGHTA, CDR2 FQGNSA. V lost 5 bases and J 6 bases, leaving 14 bases between the germline ends. This CDR3 is built from 14 residues. CDR3 nucleotides: TGTGCCAGCAGCCCGGACCCGGACCCCAATGAGCAGTTCTTC. Protein: CASSPDPDPNEQFF.

This chain links TRBV5-6 with TRBJ2-7; D possibly corresponds to TRBD2 (5 bases). The CDR3 loop spans 14 amino acids. Trimming pared 0 bases from V and 1 base from J, leaving 8 bases between. Germline V lookup: CDR1 SGHDT, CDR2 YYEEEE. In DNA, the CDR3 is TGTGCCAGCAGCTTGGTCCGGGATTCCTACGAGCAGTACTTC. This translates into CASSLVRDSYEQYF.

With respect to this clonotype: One end of the junction fails to match germline, which may point to a read error. The rearrangement joins TRBV12-3 or TRBV12-4 to TRBJ2-2; possible D gene TRBD2, 5 bases. The CDR3 totals 13 residues. The CDR3 DNA follows: TGTGCCAGCAGGACTATTAACACCGGGGAGCTGTGTTTT. The encoded protein is CASRTINTGELCF.

This clonotype was detected a few times. V usage is TRBV9 and J usage is TRBJ2-1; 10 bases are shared with TRBD2. After removal of 0 bases from V and 8 bases from J, the junction contained 8 bases not matched to a gene. Germline V gene lookup returns CDR1 SGDLS and CDR2 YYNGEE. This CDR3 region has 16 residues. As DNA, the CDR3 is TGTGCCAGCAGCGTAGAAAGCGGGGGGGCCTCGGATGAGCAGTTCTTC. This gives the protein CASSVESGGASDEQFF.